One and the same sample provided the 20 T cell receptor beta chains below, sequenced in a study of blood T cell repertoires in COVID-19. TCRdb's table, derived via immunoSEQ multiplex PCR, lists solely in-frame clones and lacks some. The sample includes about 190,000 clones, about 87% seen only once; the top ten take approximately 0.93%. The sample taken for sequencing was peripheral blood. The source is a young woman who had recovered from COVID-19.

This chain links TRBV2 with TRBJ1-5, with a weak D call TRBD1 (6 bases). The CDR3 covers 16 residues. The V end lost 4 bases, the J end lost 2 bases, and 15 bases lay between the germline ends. CDR1 is SNHLY, CDR2 FYNNEI, per germline. The CDR3 spells CASSVPQGKRNQPQHF. The CDR3 DNA follows: TGTGCCAGCAGTGTACCGCAGGGGAAGCGCAATCAGCCCCAGCATTTT.

This rearrangement joins TRBV4-2 to TRBJ1-2; 7 bases are shared with TRBD1. The germline V gene has CDR1 LGHNA and CDR2 YNFKEQ. The junction had 7 bases not matched to a gene; V was cut back by 4 bases and J by 2 bases. The CDR3 spans 15 residues. CDR3 in DNA: TGTGCCAGCAGCCGCCTAGGGGGCGGCAACTATGGCTACACCTTC. Amino acid sequence: CASSRLGGGNYGYTF.

The rearrangement joins TRBV7-8 to TRBJ2-3; 8 nucleotides agree with TRBD1. Germline V CDR1 and CDR2: SGHVS, FQNEAQ. V lost 1 base, J lost 0 bases, and 6 bases stayed unmatched. This CDR3 region has 17 residues. CDR3 bases: TGTGCCAGCAGCTTAGGACAGGGGACATCTAGCACAGATACGCAGTATTTT. This sequence encodes CASSLGQGTSSTDTQYF.

The chain uses TRBV7-8 and TRBJ1-1; unclear D gene. This CDR3 has 15 residues. Between the trimmed V and J ends, which lost 6 bases and 2 bases, there was a span of 16 bases. Germline V gene data show CDR1 as SGHVS and CDR2 as FQNEAQ. Written as DNA, the CDR3 is TGTGCCAGCAGGCCGACCGGGTTCGTTAACACTGAAGCTTTCTTT. Residues: CASRPTGFVNTEAFF.

CDR3 protein: CASSGTGTGYGYTF. The CDR3 DNA sequence: TGTGCCAGCAGTGGGACAGGGACAGGCTATGGCTACACCTTC. The chain joins TRBV2 to TRBJ1-2; the match to TRBD1 covers 8 bases. J lost 4 bases, V lost 4 bases, and 5 bases had no gene match. Germline loops: CDR1 SNHLY, CDR2 FYNNEI. This CDR3 has 14 amino acids.

The chain employs TRBV6-6 and TRBJ1-2; D may be TRBD1 (6 bases). Germline values: CDR1 MNHNY, CDR2 SVGAGI (reference sequence). V lost 6 bases and J 7 bases, leaving 12 bases between the germline ends. CDR3 size: 12 residues. The CDR3 DNA reads as TGTGCCAGCAGCGGGGGGGCGGGTGGCTACACCTTC. This gives the protein CASSGGAGGYTF.

The chain is built from TRBV7-2 and TRBJ2-7; TRBD1 aligns across 8 bases. The V and J ends lost 1 base and 0 bases, in that order; junction bases with no gene match: 2. The V gene's germline CDR1 is SGHTA and CDR2 FQGNSA. The CDR3 runs to 15 residues. The DNA for the CDR3 is TGTGCCAGCAGCTTAGTTGGACAGGGCTCCTACGAGCAGTACGTC. Its translation: CASSLVGQGSYEQYV.

The chain has TRBV7-2 and TRBJ1-1, with no clear D. This CDR3 spans 13 amino acids. From germline, CDR1 is SGHTA and CDR2 FQGNSA. V was trimmed by 5 bases and J by 1 base, leaving 8 bases between them. The CDR3 nucleotides are TGTGCCAGCAGCGTCCTAGGGAACACTGAAGCTTTCTTT. This gives the protein CASSVLGNTEAFF.

The V gene is TRBV24-1, the J gene TRBJ2-1; 14 positions agree with TRBD2. Germline V gene sequence: CDR1 KGHDR, CDR2 SFDVKD. With 4 bases clipped from V and 9 bases from J, the junction kept 4 bases outside the gene matches. CDR3 length: 15 amino acids. The CDR3 nucleotides read TGTGCCACCAGTGACTCGGGACTAGCGGGGGCTGAGCAGTTCTTC. Protein product: CATSDSGLAGAEQFF.

This chain connects TRBV16 to TRBJ1-4, with D possibly matching TRBD1 (5 bases). The germline gives CDR1 KGHSY, CDR2 FQNENV. This CDR3 is 15 amino acids long. The V end lost 2 bases, the J end lost 5 bases, and 12 bases lay between the germline ends. CDR3 DNA sequence: TGTGCCAGCAGCCAAGGGGGGACTAAAAATGAAAAACTGTTTTTT. This sequence encodes CASSQGGTKNEKLFF.

This sequence joins TRBV9 and TRBJ2-1, with D tentatively TRBD2 (6 bases). The CDR3 length is 15 residues. The V end lost 1 base, the J end lost 3 bases, and 11 bases lay between the germline ends. Germline V gives CDR1 SGDLS, CDR2 YYNGEE. CDR3 sequence: CASSVTGGFYNEQFF. In DNA, the CDR3 is TGTGCCAGCAGCGTAACTGGGGGGTTCTACAATGAGCAGTTCTTC.

The chain couples TRBV9 to TRBJ2-5; 11 bases line up with TRBD1. V gave up 4 bases and J gave up 4 bases; unmatched junction bases: 9. Germline-derived CDR1 and CDR2 are SGDLS and YYNGEE. The CDR3 contains 16 residues. The CDR3 DNA follows: TGTGCCAGCAGCCCCCGGACAGGGGGCGCGGGAGAGACCCAGTACTTC. Translation gives CASSPRTGGAGETQYF.

The chain combines TRBV6-2 or TRBV6-3 with TRBJ2-3; 7 bases are a match to TRBD1. After removal of 2 bases from V and 4 bases from J, the junction contained 3 bases not matched to a gene. Germline V gene sequence: CDR1 MNHEY, CDR2 SVGEGT. The CDR3 consists of 14 residues. The CDR3 region has the DNA TGTGCCAGCAGTTACGGGACAGCGGCAGATACGCAGTATTTT. It translates to CASSYGTAADTQYF.

The chain carries TRBV18 and TRBJ2-7, with D perhaps TRBD1 (6 bases). Trimming cost V 4 bases and J 5 bases, with 9 bases left between them. The germline V gene has CDR1 KGHSH and CDR2 LQKENI. This CDR3 is 12 amino acids long. CDR3 bases: TGTGCCAGCTCACTTAAGGGGGACGAGCAGTACTTC. Amino acid sequence: CASSLKGDEQYF. Looking up the rest from reference TRBV18 and TRBJ2-7 gives the full variable domain: NAGVMQNPRHLVRRRGQEARLRCSPMKGHSHVYWYRQLPEEGLKFMVYLQKENIIDESGMPKERFSAEFPKEGPSILRIQQVVRGDSAAYFCASSLKGDEQYFGPGTRLTVT.

The rearrangement links TRBV6-5 to TRBJ1-2; 10 bases line up with TRBD1. Germline V gives CDR1 MNHEY, CDR2 SVGAGI. V shed 5 bases and J 8 bases; nucleotides not matched to a gene: 2. The CDR3 length is 12 residues. Here the CDR3 reads CASSRTGGGYTF. The CDR3, as DNA: TGTGCCAGCAGTCGGACAGGGGGAGGCTACACCTTC.

The genes are TRBV5-5 and TRBJ2-3; 8 bases are shared with TRBD2. V lost 3 bases and J lost 4; bases outside the gene matches: 7. CDR1 is SGHKS, CDR2 YYEKEE, per germline (reference sequence). The CDR3 consists of 15 residues. CDR3 loop: CASSSVAGRADTQYF. The CDR3 coding sequence is TGTGCCAGCAGCTCAGTAGCGGGAAGGGCAGATACGCAGTATTTT.

This clone was seen a few times. The chain combines TRBV10-3 with TRBJ2-7, with 8 bases that match TRBD2. V lost 10 bases to trimming and J lost 4 bases; unmatched junction nucleotides: 9. The CDR3 is made up of 13 amino acids. Germline loops: CDR1 ENHRY, CDR2 SYGVKD. CDR3 coding DNA: TGTGCCACCGGGGGGACTAGTACTTACGAGCAGTACTTC. Its translation is CATGGTSTYEQYF.

The chain carries TRBV28 and TRBJ1-6; 11 nucleotides line up with TRBD1. CDR3 length: 13 residues. After removal of 7 bases from V and 9 bases from J, the junction contained 2 bases not matched to a gene. The germline CDR1 and CDR2 sequences are MDHEN and SYDVKM. The CDR3, as DNA: TGTGCCAGCACGGACAGGGGGCGTTCACCCCTCCACTTT. Protein product: CASTDRGRSPLHF.

For the CDR3, the DNA is TGTGCCAGCAGCTTAGGCTTACCCCCCGGGACAGGGGTTAATTCACCCCTCCACTTT. Residues: CASSLGLPPGTGVNSPLHF. The rearrangement uses TRBV11-3 and TRBJ1-6; 10 bases are shared with TRBD1. V was clipped by 1 base and J by 6 bases; unmatched bases: 12. CDR3 length equals 19 residues. From germline, CDR1 is SGHNT and CDR2 YENEEA.

The chain recombines TRBV3-1 (or the pseudogene TRBV3-2) with TRBJ2-1, with D perhaps TRBD2 (7 bases). The V end was cut by 3 bases, the J end by 6 bases, with 15 bases between. This CDR3 region has 15 residues. Germline V CDR1 and CDR2: LGHDT, YNNKEL (reference sequence). The CDR3 region has the DNA TGTGCCAGCAGCCATCTCCCCGGGGGGCCCAATGAGCAGTTCTTC. Its protein product is CASSHLPGGPNEQFF.